Following are 11 T cell receptor beta chains from one sample sequenced in a study of blood T cells in healthy people across ages. The use of a sample-barcoded 5' primer and a J-beta primer mix characterized a second PCR of roughly 6 to 11 cycles. From the 5' RACE reads, TCRdb called clonotypes with MiXCR, one entry per CDR3 protein. The table includes 1,800,000 or so distinct CDR3 sequences, 35% to 50% detected once. The sequenced sample consisted of blood. The receptors originated from a human donor in good health.

The chain combines TRBV6-5 with TRBJ1-2; D perhaps matches TRBD1 (6 bases). V was clipped by 6 bases and J by 4 bases, with 15 bases between them. CDR3 size: 14 residues. Germline CDR1 is MNHEY and CDR2 is SVGAGI. The CDR3 region has the DNA TGTGCCAGCAGCCCAGGGGAGGGAACCTATGGCTACACCTTC. It codes for CASSPGEGTYGYTF.

In this sample, this clonotype turned up a few times. The chain couples TRBV5-1 to TRBJ2-3; no definite D call. The CDR3 loop spans 16 amino acids. Trimming shortened V by 1 base and J by 0 bases, and 12 bases separated the two germline ends. Germline lookup yields CDR1 SGHRS and CDR2 YFSETQ. The CDR3 DNA sequence: TGCGCCAGCAGCTTGTCACCGGTGGGAAGCACAGATACGCAGTATTTT. It yields the protein CASSLSPVGSTDTQYF.

This clonotype came up a few times. The J gene is TRBJ2-7, the V gene TRBV7-2; no firm D call. The V end lost 5 bases, the J end lost 1 base, and 15 bases lay between the germline ends. The CDR3 sequence is 15 residues long. Germline CDR1 is SGHTA and CDR2 is FQGNSA. In DNA, the CDR3 is TGTGCCAGCAGCCAGTATCCCACTTCTTCCTACGAGCAGTACTTC. Its protein product is CASSQYPTSSYEQYF.

This clonotype was recorded once. This chain uses TRBV3-1 with TRBJ2-1; 10 nucleotides agree with TRBD2. This CDR3 has 16 amino acids. Germline values: CDR1 LGHDT, CDR2 YNNKEL (reference sequence). The ends lost 2 bases at V and 6 bases at J; junction bases unmatched: 7. CDR3 region: CASSQLLSGGLNEQFF. Written as DNA, the CDR3 is TGTGCCAGCAGCCAACTCCTTAGCGGGGGGCTCAATGAGCAGTTCTTC.

V gene TRBV12-3 or TRBV12-4 combines with J gene TRBJ2-1; 9 nucleotides line up with TRBD2. J lost 6 bases, V lost 8 bases, and 8 bases had no gene match. This CDR3 is built from 14 residues. CDR3 nucleotide sequence: TGTGCCAGCGGTTCCGGACTAGCGTCCAATGAGCAGTTCTTC. Residues: CASGSGLASNEQFF.

The chain employs TRBV20-1 and TRBJ2-4, with TRBD1 matching 7 bases. The J call could be wrong; TRBJ2-5 is a better fit for the DNA end. Germline V lookup: CDR1 DFQATT, CDR2 SNEGSKA (reference sequence). This CDR3 is 15 amino acids long. The CDR3 protein is CSAPEGQSQAETQYF. The CDR3 nucleotides read TGCAGTGCTCCCGAGGGACAGTCCCAAGCAGAGACCCAGTACTTC.

This clonotype was found a few times. The chain uses TRBV4-1 and TRBJ1-5; D is undetermined. This CDR3 is built from 16 residues. Trimming shortened V by 0 bases and J by 0 bases, and 9 bases separated the two germline ends. In germline, CDR1 is MGHRA, CDR2 YSYEKL. The CDR3 coding sequence is TGCGCCAGCAGCCAAGATACATTAGCTAGCAATCAGCCCCAGCATTTT. This gives the protein CASSQDTLASNQPQHF.

The chain couples TRBV18 to TRBJ2-6; TRBD1 aligns across 10 bases. The CDR3 runs to 16 residues. The V and J ends lost 3 bases and 4 bases, in that order; junction bases with no gene match: 3. Germline lookup yields CDR1 KGHSH and CDR2 LQKENI. CDR3 amino acids: CASSPDRGSGANVLTF. CDR3 in DNA: TGTGCCAGCTCACCGGACAGGGGGTCCGGGGCCAACGTCCTGACTTTC. Supplemented by reference TRBV18 and TRBJ2-6, the full variable domain reads NAGVMQNPRHLVRRRGQEARLRCSPMKGHSHVYWYRQLPEEGLKFMVYLQKENIIDESGMPKERFSAEFPKEGPSILRIQQVVRGDSAAYFCASSPDRGSGANVLTFGAGSRLTVL.

In its sample, this clonotype was seen a few times. The chain uses TRBV10-3 and TRBJ1-2; no definite D call. V lost 4 bases, J lost 2 bases, and 11 bases lay in between. CDR1 and CDR2 from the germline V gene are ENHRY and SYGVKD. The CDR3 has 14 residues. CDR3 region: CAISGFGENYGYTF. The CDR3 nucleotides read TGTGCCATCAGTGGATTCGGGGAGAACTATGGCTACACCTTC.

V and J are TRBV7-9 and TRBJ2-3; 7 bases line up with TRBD1. CDR1 is SEHNR and CDR2 is FQNEAQ in the germline V gene (reference sequence). The CDR3 spans 18 residues. Trimming cost V 5 bases and J 2 bases; bases outside gene matches: 16. CDR3 in amino acids: CASSTEGPTGEITDTQYF. The CDR3 DNA follows: TGTGCCAGCAGCACAGAGGGCCCCACAGGGGAGATCACAGATACGCAGTATTTT.

The V and J genes are TRBV25-1 and TRBJ1-2, with D possibly TRBD1 on 6 matching bases. CDR3 length: 15 residues. The V end was cut by 6 bases, the J end by 4 bases, with 18 bases between. CDR1 and CDR2 (germline): MGHDK, SYGVNS. Here the CDR3 reads CASSLTGLGRYGYTF. CDR3 nucleotide sequence: TGTGCCAGCAGCCTCACAGGGCTCGGTCGCTATGGCTACACCTTC.